The rows below give T cell receptor beta chains drawn from one sample of a study of blood T cell repertoires in COVID-19. The repertoire was sequenced with immunoSEQ multiplex PCR; TCRdb's copy has only in-frame clones and lacks some. The sample contains about 170,000 clones, around 91% of which appear only once. Material for sequencing was PBMCs or T cells enriched from blood (not recorded which). These receptors originate from a woman aged 18-29 years who had recovered from COVID-19. Each CDR3 is given with its conserved first and last residue. Fields, in order: D gene, clone size, V gene, J gene, CDR3 length, CDR3 protein, CDR3 DNA. The D gene is left open where the match is weak. Only some rows state a clone size, as once, few, many or a class for expanded clones.

d_call: -; clone_size: -; v_call: TRBV4-1; j_call: TRBJ1-2; cdr3_length: 14; cdr3_aa: CASSQVGGSYGYTF; cdr3_nt: TGCGCCAGCAGCCAAGTAGGAGGGAGCTATGGCTACACCTTC
d_call: -; clone_size: -; v_call: TRBV9; j_call: TRBJ2-1; cdr3_length: 16; cdr3_aa: CASSPLGLGSYNEQFF; cdr3_nt: TGTGCCAGCAGCCCTTTGGGACTCGGCTCGTACAATGAGCAGTTCTTC
d_call: -; clone_size: -; v_call: TRBV7-2; j_call: TRBJ2-5; cdr3_length: 13; cdr3_aa: CASSLVHRETQYF; cdr3_nt: TGTGCCAGCAGCTTGGTCCACAGAGAGACCCAGTACTTC
d_call: -; clone_size: -; v_call: TRBV30; j_call: TRBJ1-1; cdr3_length: 14; cdr3_aa: CAWSVRLMNTEAFF; cdr3_nt: TGTGCCTGGAGTGTTAGACTGATGAACACTGAAGCTTTCTTT
d_call: -; clone_size: -; v_call: TRBV4-3; j_call: TRBJ2-3; cdr3_length: 15; cdr3_aa: CASSLAWRSTDTQYF; cdr3_nt: TGCGCCAGCAGCCTGGCTTGGAGGAGCACAGATACGCAGTATTTT
d_call: -; clone_size: -; v_call: TRBV2; j_call: TRBJ1-5; cdr3_length: 14; cdr3_aa: CASRAGDVGQPQHF; cdr3_nt: TGTGCCAGCAGGGCAGGGGACGTAGGACAGCCCCAGCATTTT
d_call: TRBD1; clone_size: once; v_call: TRBV28; j_call: TRBJ2-7; cdr3_length: 14; cdr3_aa: CASSFRTGPYEQYF; cdr3_nt: TGTGCCAGCAGTTTTCGGACAGGCCCCTACGAGCAGTACTTC
d_call: -; clone_size: -; v_call: TRBV5-1; j_call: TRBJ2-7; cdr3_length: 15; cdr3_aa: CASSLGAGGPYEQYF; cdr3_nt: TGCGCCAGCAGCTTGGGCGCAGGTGGGCCCTACGAGCAGTACTTC
d_call: TRBD1; clone_size: once; v_call: TRBV27; j_call: TRBJ1-2; cdr3_length: 13; cdr3_aa: CATRTGGNYGYTF; cdr3_nt: TGTGCCACTCGGACAGGGGGTAACTATGGCTACACCTTC
d_call: TRBD1; clone_size: -; v_call: TRBV3-1/TRBV3-2; j_call: TRBJ2-7; cdr3_length: 14; cdr3_aa: CASSQDRDSYEQYF; cdr3_nt: TGTGCCAGCAGCCAAGACAGGGACAGCTACGAGCAGTACTTC
d_call: TRBD2; clone_size: -; v_call: TRBV7-3; j_call: TRBJ2-3; cdr3_length: 16; cdr3_aa: CASSGSGRDSTDTQYF; cdr3_nt: TGTGCCAGCTCGGGCAGCGGGAGGGATAGCACAGATACGCAGTATTTT
d_call: -; clone_size: -; v_call: TRBV7-8; j_call: TRBJ1-5; cdr3_length: 14; cdr3_aa: CASSSGLDGQPQHF; cdr3_nt: TGTGCCAGCAGCTCTGGGCTCGATGGTCAGCCCCAGCATTTT
d_call: -; clone_size: -; v_call: TRBV7-9; j_call: TRBJ2-1; cdr3_length: 14; cdr3_aa: CASSPPAEYNEQFF; cdr3_nt: TGTGCCAGCAGCCCACCAGCGGAATACAATGAGCAGTTCTTC
d_call: -; clone_size: -; v_call: TRBV14; j_call: TRBJ2-1; cdr3_length: 14; cdr3_aa: CASSWARSYNEQFF; cdr3_nt: TGTGCCAGCAGCTGGGCTCGCTCCTACAATGAGCAGTTCTTC
d_call: -; clone_size: -; v_call: TRBV28; j_call: TRBJ1-5; cdr3_length: 16; cdr3_aa: CASSVQGQISNQPQHF; cdr3_nt: TGTGCCAGCAGCGTACAGGGACAAATTAGTAATCAGCCCCAGCATTTT
d_call: TRBD2; clone_size: once; v_call: TRBV28; j_call: TRBJ2-7; cdr3_length: 18; cdr3_aa: CASTTSGLGREGFYEQYF; cdr3_nt: TGTGCCAGCACCACTTCGGGACTTGGGCGGGAGGGCTTCTACGAGCAGTACTTC